The entry below gives a single T cell receptor beta chain sequence along with its context. Which antigen it targets is not known. No quality values exist for individual bases; no much larger clone is one base distant. This sample was included in a study of blood T cell repertoires in COVID-19 (dated by TCRdb to between 2020 and 2021). With respect to the entire study: Samples from collaborators originated in the United States, Italy and Spain and spanned both the acute and convalescent phases of COVID-19. The material from the prospective study consisted of cDNA or gDNA derived from T cells, B-cell-depleted T cells, or PBMCs. Nearly every sample came with metadata listing a de-identified subject ID, COVID-19 status, age in years and sex. The dataset comprised deeply sampled blood TCRbeta repertoires from subjects exposed to, actively infected with, or recovered from COVID-19. Samples were obtained from the ongoing ImmuneRACE study (first 160 participants) and from 1,000 to 1,500 subjects provided by 6 global collaborators. The repertoires were released in a freely available public database intended as a resource for research on the immune response to SARS-CoV-2. Where HLA class I and class II types were available, the types were taken from metadata supplied by the sample provider, not from assay-based typing.

Paper-wide results and their limitations: Clinical and demographic metadata were provided uncurated, with the amount varying by source and participant.

Collaborating institutions collected whole blood in K2EDTA tubes following their own protocols. Collaborator samples were shipped for TCRbeta analysis as frozen whole blood, isolated PBMCs, or DNA extracted from either sample type. TCRbeta CDR3 regions were amplified from genomic DNA using the immunoSEQ Assay, a bias-controlled multiplex PCR. In the authors' own workflow: The number of nucleated cells in each sample was estimated by amplification of reference gene primers within the assay. Sequence reads were collapsed and filtered to measure the absolute abundance of every unique TCRbeta CDR3 rearrangement. Productive Simpson clonality was computed per sample as the square root of Simpson's diversity index over productive rearrangements. Not all clones reach the TCRdb copy of this immuneACCESS table, which keeps in-frame sequences only. Checked studies attribute under half of the gap to unresolved V genes and leave the rest unexplained. That table is the source of V, J and clone size, and D and trimming were worked out from the DNA. Across this sample there are tens of thousands of clones, with about 88% seen only once. The ten largest clonotypes hold roughly 5.4% of the sample.

Including the terminal cysteine and phenylalanine, the CDR3 comprises 15 residues. Only the CDR3 portion is preserved as DNA: 45 bases, with reading frame beginning at the first base. CDR1 and CDR2, per the germline V gene, are SNHLY and FYNNEI. Trimming takes 7 bases from V and 0 bases from J, and the germline ends sit 16 bases apart. The rearrangement combines TRBV2 with TRBJ2-7, and the D gene may be TRBD2, 6 bases matching. This receptor was identified in a woman aged 80 or over with active COVID-19. The material sequenced was peripheral blood. In nucleotides, the sequence is TGTGCCAGCACTCCGGGACTCCTTAGCTCCTACGAGCAGTACTTC. It encodes CASTPGLLSSYEQYF. Where the CDR3 stops, the reference TRBV2 and TRBJ2-7 genes take over; the full variable domain is EPEVTQTPSHQVTQMGQEVILRCVPISNHLYFYWYRQILGQKVEFLVSFYNNEISEKSEIFDDQFSVERPDGSNFTLKIRSTKLEDSAMYFCASTPGLLSSYEQYFGPGTRLTVT.